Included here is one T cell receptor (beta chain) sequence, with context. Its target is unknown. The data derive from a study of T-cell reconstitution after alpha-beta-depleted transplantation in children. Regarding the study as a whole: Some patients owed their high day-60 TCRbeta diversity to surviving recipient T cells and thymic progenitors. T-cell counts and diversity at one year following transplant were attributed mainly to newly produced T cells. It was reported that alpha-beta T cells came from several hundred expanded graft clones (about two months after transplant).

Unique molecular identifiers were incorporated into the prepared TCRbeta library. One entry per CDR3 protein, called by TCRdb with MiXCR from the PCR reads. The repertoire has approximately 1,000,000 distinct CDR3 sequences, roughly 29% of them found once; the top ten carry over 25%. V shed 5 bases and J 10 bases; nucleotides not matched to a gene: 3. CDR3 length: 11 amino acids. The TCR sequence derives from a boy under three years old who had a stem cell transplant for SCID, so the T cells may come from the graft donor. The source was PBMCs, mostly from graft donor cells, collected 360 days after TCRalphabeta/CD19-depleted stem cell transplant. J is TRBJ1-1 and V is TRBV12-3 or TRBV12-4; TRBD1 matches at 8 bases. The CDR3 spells CASSHDRGAFF. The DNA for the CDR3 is TGTGCCAGCAGTCACGACAGGGGAGCTTTCTTT.